The 26 T cell receptor beta chains in this list originate from one sample, sequenced in a study. Via MiXCR, TCRdb re-called the 5' RACE reads, giving one row per CDR3 protein. This sample carries around 50,000 distinct CDR3 sequences, roughly 18% of them seen once, and the ten largest clones take 2% to 2.5%. The sample was naive CD4+ T cells sorted from blood. The subset denotes: naive CD4+ T cells, CD4+CD45RA+CD25-. The source is a female donor with breast cancer.

This sequence joins TRBV2 and TRBJ1-5; D gene unclear. Trimming pared 4 bases from V and 9 bases from J, leaving 16 bases between. This CDR3 spans 14 amino acids. The germline V gene encodes CDR1 SNHLY and CDR2 FYNNEI. CDR3 sequence: CASSALNSLSPQHF. Written as DNA, the CDR3 is TGTGCCAGCAGTGCCTTGAACAGCCTCTCGCCCCAGCATTTT. The variable domain in full, with the rest retrieved from reference TRBV2 and TRBJ1-5, is EPEVTQTPSHQVTQMGQEVILRCVPISNHLYFYWYRQILGQKVEFLVSFYNNEISEKSEIFDDQFSVERPDGSNFTLKIRSTKLEDSAMYFCASSALNSLSPQHFGDGTRLSIL.

The chain uses TRBV5-6 and TRBJ1-1; the D gene is possibly TRBD1 (5 bases). Looked up from germline, CDR1 is SGHDT and CDR2 is YYEEEE. The V end was cut by 4 bases, the J end by 2 bases, with 15 bases between. The CDR3 has 15 residues. CDR3: CASSHLGVPNTEAFF. The DNA for the CDR3 is TGTGCCAGCAGCCACCTGGGGGTCCCCAACACTGAAGCTTTCTTT.

The table lists this clonotype with a few counts. J is TRBJ2-1 and V is TRBV20-1; D may be TRBD2 (6 bases). The CDR3 has 16 amino acids. With 1 base removed from V and 1 base from J, the gap between germline ends came to 14 bases. Per germline, CDR1 DFQATT and CDR2 SNEGSKA (reference sequence). The CDR3 is CSARGAPGLSYNEQFF. In nucleotides, the CDR3 is TGCAGTGCTAGAGGGGCCCCGGGACTGTCCTACAATGAGCAGTTCTTC.

This clonotype has just a few counts. DNA of the CDR3: TGTGCCATCAGTGCGACTAGCTACGAGCAGTACTTC. It codes for CAISATSYEQYF. The chain links TRBV10-3 to TRBJ2-7; D is possibly TRBD2 (6 bases). Trimming pared 4 bases from V and 3 bases from J, leaving 7 bases between. CDR3 length equals 12 residues. Germline-derived CDR1 and CDR2 are ENHRY and SYGVKD.

This clonotype was picked up a small number of times. The chain links TRBV6-1 to TRBJ2-1; TRBD2 matches 9 bases. The V segment lost 7 bases and the J segment 1 base; nucleotides outside the gene matches: 2. The CDR3 consists of 14 residues. Germline V gene lookup returns CDR1 MNHNS and CDR2 SASEGT. CDR3 sequence: CASTLAGSYNEQFF. DNA for the CDR3: TGTGCCAGCACCCTAGCGGGATCCTACAATGAGCAGTTCTTC.

V gene TRBV20-1 combines with J gene TRBJ2-2; D is possibly TRBD2 (5 bases). The germline CDR1 and CDR2 sequences are DFQATT and SNEGSKA (reference sequence). V gave up 5 bases and J gave up 6 bases, with 16 bases separating them. The CDR3 sequence is 14 residues long. The CDR3, as DNA: TGCAGTGCTGTCCACCCTAGCCGCTCCGGGGAGCTGTTTTTT. Residues: CSAVHPSRSGELFF.

In regard to this clonotype: The CDR3 does not end in the conserved phenylalanine or tryptophan, so this is likely a read error. Because the CDR3's place on the DNA is in doubt, the DNA is left out and the CDR3 is given as listed by TCRdb. J is TRBJ2-5 and V is TRBV21-1; no check of the table's D call, TRBD1, against the DNA was made. TRBV21-1 is described as a pseudogene. Ends included, the CDR3 has 14 residues. CDR3 in amino acids: CASSKFSGVVTQYS.

As concerns this clonotype: The junction differs from germline at one of its ends, possibly a read error. The V call is TRBV18, the J call TRBJ2-5, with D unclear. The CDR3 runs to 13 residues. In germline, CDR1 is KGHSH, CDR2 LQKENI. The CDR3 protein is CASSTGVEEAQYF. In DNA, the CDR3 is TGTGCCAGCTCGACCGGCGTGGAAGAGGCCCAGTACTTC.

This clonotype was seen many times. The rearrangement joins TRBV7-6 to TRBJ2-1; D is uncertain. The germline gives CDR1 SGHVS, CDR2 FNYEAQ. Trimming took off 2 bases at V and 2 bases at J, with 10 bases between the two ends. The CDR3 runs 15 residues. Written as DNA, the CDR3 is TGTGCCAGCAGCTTACGTGTCGCGGCCTACAATGAGCAGTTCTTC. This codes for CASSLRVAAYNEQFF.

Remarks on this clonotype: The junction differs from germline at one of its ends, possibly a read error. The chain is built from TRBV7-3 and TRBJ2-1; perhaps TRBD2 as D (6 bases). This CDR3 has 13 residues. Germline V gene data show CDR1 as SGHTA and CDR2 as FQGTGA. The CDR3 loop is CASSHGAGGEQCF. The CDR3 nucleotides are TGTGCCAGCAGCCACGGAGCCGGGGGTGAGCAGTGCTTC. Variable domain in full (rest from reference TRBV7-3 and TRBJ2-1): GAGVSQTPSNKVTEKGKYVELRCDPISGHTALYWYRQSLGQGPEFLIYFQGTGAADDSGLPNDRFFAVRPEGSVSTLKIQRTERGDSAVYLCASSHGAGGEQCFGPGTRLTVL.

The rearrangement joins TRBV7-3 to TRBJ2-3; weak D call: TRBD2 (5 bases). Germline CDR1 reads SGHTA; CDR2 reads FQGTGA. CDR3 length: 14 amino acids. V lost 5 bases, J lost 6 bases, and 15 bases lay in between. CDR3 DNA sequence: TGTGCCAGCAGCAAAACTAGTGATGAGGATACGCAGTATTTT. Residues: CASSKTSDEDTQYF. The whole variable domain, filled in from reference TRBV7-3 and TRBJ2-3, reads GAGVSQTPSNKVTEKGKYVELRCDPISGHTALYWYRQSLGQGPEFLIYFQGTGAADDSGLPNDRFFAVRPEGSVSTLKIQRTERGDSAVYLCASSKTSDEDTQYFGPGTRLTVL.

This clonotype was observed many times. The chain uses TRBV5-5 and TRBJ2-1; D remains ambiguous. The CDR3 length is 12 residues. V was pared by 4 bases and J by 5 bases, with 7 bases between. Germline V lookup: CDR1 SGHKS, CDR2 YYEKEE (reference sequence). As DNA, the CDR3 is TGTGCCAGCAGCCTTCAGGACAATGAGCAGTTCTTC. Translating gives CASSLQDNEQFF.

This sequence joins TRBV25-1 and TRBJ2-7, with no clear D. The CDR3 covers 15 residues. Germline CDR1 and CDR2: MGHDK and SYGVNS. V lost 3 bases, J lost 1 base, and 13 bases lay in between. CDR3 DNA sequence: TGTGCCAGCAGTGACCCCACGTCCGGGTCCTACGAGCAGTACTTC. Its translation: CASSDPTSGSYEQYF.

The chain joins TRBV18 to TRBJ2-5; TRBD2 matches at 9 bases. CDR1 KGHSH and CDR2 LQKENI come from the germline V gene. The CDR3 contains 15 residues. J was trimmed by 2 bases and V by 3 bases; bases with no gene match: 4. As DNA, the CDR3 is TGTGCCAGCTCACCGAGCCTAGCGGGGCAAGAGACCCAGTACTTC. It yields the protein CASSPSLAGQETQYF.

This clonotype has more than one count but fewer than ten. The J gene is TRBJ2-7, the V gene TRBV6-5; D gene uncertain. CDR3 length: 13 amino acids. The germline V gene encodes CDR1 MNHEY and CDR2 SVGAGI. The V end was cut by 7 bases, the J end by 5 bases, with 15 bases between. The CDR3 DNA sequence: TGTGCCAGCAAGAAGGTCAGTCGGGACGAGCAGTACTTC. Protein sequence: CASKKVSRDEQYF.

In regard to this clonotype: The junction differs from germline at one of its ends, possibly a read error. CDR3 in DNA: TGTGCCAGCAGTTTTGGACTAGCGGACTCCCACAATGAGCAGTTCTTC. It codes for CASSFGLADSHNEQFF. The gene calls are TRBV5-4 and TRBJ2-1; 10 nucleotides align to TRBD2. There are 16 residues in the CDR3. Germline-derived CDR1 and CDR2 are SGHNT and YYREEE (reference sequence).

A few counts support this clonotype. The chain combines TRBV5-6 with TRBJ2-1; 7 bases match TRBD1. The ends lost 2 bases at V and 3 bases at J; junction bases unmatched: 5. This CDR3 spans 15 amino acids. CDR1 SGHDT and CDR2 YYEEEE come from the germline V gene. This chain's CDR3 is CASSFFTGDYNEQFF. The DNA of the CDR3 is TGTGCCAGCAGCTTTTTTACAGGGGACTACAATGAGCAGTTCTTC.

The chain links TRBV10-3 to TRBJ1-1, with TRBD1 matching over 7 bases. The germline CDR1 and CDR2 sequences are ENHRY and SYGVKD. V was clipped by 4 bases and J by 6 bases; unmatched bases: 11. The CDR3 totals 15 residues. DNA of the CDR3: TGTGCCATCAGTGGGAGAACAGGGGAGAGGTCTGAAGCTTTCTTT. It specifies CAISGRTGERSEAFF.

This clonotype was observed many times. The V call is TRBV4-3, the J call TRBJ2-1, with TRBD2 matching over 11 bases. V gave up 4 bases and J gave up 10 bases; unmatched junction bases: 9. The CDR3 loop spans 15 amino acids. Germline V lookup: CDR1 LGHNA, CDR2 YSLEER. The CDR3 loop reads CASSLATSGTGEQFF. Written as DNA, the CDR3 is TGCGCCAGCAGCCTAGCGACTAGCGGGACAGGCGAGCAGTTCTTC.

This clonotype was observed a handful of times. The V call is TRBV29-1, the J call TRBJ1-1; tentative D call: TRBD1 (6 bases). The CDR3 contains 10 residues. Per germline, CDR1 SQVTM and CDR2 ANQGSEA. Trimming removed 6 bases from V and 7 bases from J, with 9 bases in between. The CDR3 bases are TGCAGCGTCAGGGACATTGAAGCTTTCTTT. This sequence encodes CSVRDIEAFF.

This clonotype was seen a handful of times. The chain couples TRBV7-2 to TRBJ2-1, with D possibly being TRBD2 (5 bases). Per the germline V gene, CDR1 is SGHTA and CDR2 is FQGNSA. V shed 2 bases and J shed 0 bases, with 8 bases lying between them. The length of the CDR3 is 15 residues. The CDR3 loop is CASSLMGSSYNEQFF. The DNA for the CDR3 is TGTGCCAGCAGCTTAATGGGGAGCTCCTACAATGAGCAGTTCTTC.

The chain is built from TRBV12-3 or TRBV12-4 and TRBJ2-1; 8 nucleotides line up with TRBD2. Trimming cost V 4 bases and J 6 bases; bases outside gene matches: 8. The CDR3 spans 15 residues. The CDR3 sequence: CASSSKRERFNEQFF. CDR3 nucleotide sequence: TGTGCCAGCAGTTCAAAGCGGGAGAGGTTCAATGAGCAGTTCTTC.

CDR3: CASSHRTSGRTSTDTQYF. CDR3 DNA: TGCGCCAGCAGCCACCGGACTAGCGGGAGGACCAGCACAGATACGCAGTATTTT. V gene TRBV4-1 combines with J gene TRBJ2-3; 14 bases line up with TRBD2. V lost 3 bases, J lost 0 bases, and 5 bases stayed unmatched. CDR3 length: 18 residues. Germline CDR1 reads MGHRA; CDR2 reads YSYEKL.

This clonotype was seen a few times. The chain recombines TRBV5-8 with TRBJ2-3; 9 bases fit TRBD1. J was trimmed by 1 base and V by 6 bases; bases with no gene match: 3. This CDR3 region has 14 residues. Germline V CDR1 and CDR2: SGHTS, YDEGEE. The CDR3 protein is CASKDRGGTDTQYF. The CDR3 region has the DNA TGTGCCAGCAAGGACAGGGGCGGCACAGATACGCAGTATTTT.

This clonotype was detected only a few times. J is TRBJ2-5 and V is TRBV29-1; 8 nucleotides match TRBD1. The ends lost 8 bases at V and 3 bases at J; junction bases unmatched: 14. Germline loops: CDR1 SQVTM, CDR2 ANQGSEA. The CDR3 covers 15 residues. The CDR3: CSLGGGRGREETQYF. CDR3 coding DNA: TGCAGCTTAGGGGGAGGCAGGGGGCGCGAAGAGACCCAGTACTTC.

The chain links TRBV6-2 or TRBV6-3 to TRBJ2-3; TRBD2 agrees at 10 bases. CDR1 is MNHEY, CDR2 SVGEGT, per germline. The CDR3 consists of 15 residues. V lost 6 bases to trimming and J lost 6 bases; unmatched junction nucleotides: 9. The CDR3 nucleotides read TGTGCCAGCAGGAGGACTAGCGGAGCATGGGATACGCAGTATTTT. Amino acids: CASRRTSGAWDTQYF.